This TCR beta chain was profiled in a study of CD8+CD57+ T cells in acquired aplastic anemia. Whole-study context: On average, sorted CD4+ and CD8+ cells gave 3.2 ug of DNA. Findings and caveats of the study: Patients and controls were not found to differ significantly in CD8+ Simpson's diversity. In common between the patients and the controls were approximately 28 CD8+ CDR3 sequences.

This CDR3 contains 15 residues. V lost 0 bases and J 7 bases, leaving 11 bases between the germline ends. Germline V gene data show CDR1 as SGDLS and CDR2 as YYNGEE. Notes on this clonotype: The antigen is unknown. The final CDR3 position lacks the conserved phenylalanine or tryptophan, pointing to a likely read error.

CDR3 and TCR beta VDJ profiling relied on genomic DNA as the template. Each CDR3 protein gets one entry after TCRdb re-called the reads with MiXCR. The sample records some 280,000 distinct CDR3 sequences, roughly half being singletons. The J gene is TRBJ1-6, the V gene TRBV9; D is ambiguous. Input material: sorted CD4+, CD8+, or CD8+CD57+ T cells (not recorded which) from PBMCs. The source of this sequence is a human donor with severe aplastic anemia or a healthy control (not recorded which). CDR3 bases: TGTGCCAGCAGCGTAGAAAGGGCGGAGAATTCACCCCTCCACTTG. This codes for CASSVERAENSPLHL.